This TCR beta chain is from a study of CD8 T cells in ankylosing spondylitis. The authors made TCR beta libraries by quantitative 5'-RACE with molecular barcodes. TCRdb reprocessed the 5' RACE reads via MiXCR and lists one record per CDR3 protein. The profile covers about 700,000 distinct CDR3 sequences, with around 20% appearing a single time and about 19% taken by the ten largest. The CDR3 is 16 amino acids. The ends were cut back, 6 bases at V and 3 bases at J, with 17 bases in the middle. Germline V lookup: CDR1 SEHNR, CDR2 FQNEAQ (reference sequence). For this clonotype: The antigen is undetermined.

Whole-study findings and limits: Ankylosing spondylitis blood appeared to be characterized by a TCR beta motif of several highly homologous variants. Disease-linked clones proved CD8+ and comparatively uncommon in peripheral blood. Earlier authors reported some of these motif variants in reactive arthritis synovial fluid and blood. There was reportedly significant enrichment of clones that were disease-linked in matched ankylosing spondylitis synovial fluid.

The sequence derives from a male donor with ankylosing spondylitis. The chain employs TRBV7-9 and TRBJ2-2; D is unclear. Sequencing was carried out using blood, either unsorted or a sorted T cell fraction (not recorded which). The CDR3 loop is CASRPLTGSDTGELFF. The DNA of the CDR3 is TGTGCCAGCAGACCGCTGACCGGGTCCGACACCGGGGAGCTGTTTTTT.